The 10 T cell receptor beta chains listed next were all sequenced from one sample in a study of response to subunit inactivated influenza vaccine. Each CDR3 protein gets one entry after TCRdb re-called the RT-PCR reads with MiXCR. Of about 700,000 distinct CDR3 sequences detected, around 16% appear once; the ten largest clones hold 11%. Specimen: PBMCs from blood, collected less than 13 days after vaccination. The source is a man between 50 and 59 years old who received an inactivated influenza vaccine.

The chain combines TRBV29-1 with TRBJ2-2; D is undetermined. Germline assignment: CDR1 SQVTM and CDR2 ANQGSEA. CDR3 length equals 15 residues. V was pared by 0 bases and J by 4 bases, with 12 bases between. The DNA for the CDR3 is TGCAGCGTTGAAGATCTATCCTCTGCCACCGGGGAGCTGTTTTTT. Its translation: CSVEDLSSATGELFF.

This chain joins TRBV7-3 and TRBJ2-3; no clear D. The CDR3 loop spans 15 amino acids. The V end lost 2 bases, the J end lost 5 bases, and 14 bases lay between the germline ends. Germline V gene data show CDR1 as SGHTA and CDR2 as FQGTGA. CDR3 in amino acids: CASSLGSTVEDTQYF. The CDR3 nucleotides read TGTGCCAGCAGCTTAGGATCTACCGTGGAAGATACGCAGTATTTT.

This clonotype was recorded a few times. The genes are TRBV25-1 and TRBJ1-2; 9 bases map to TRBD1. From germline, CDR1 is MGHDK and CDR2 SYGVNS. Trimming took 4 bases from V and 5 from J; bases not matched to a gene: 2. The CDR3 contains 13 residues. CDR3 region: CASSGQGGYGYTF. For the CDR3, the DNA is TGTGCCAGCAGTGGACAGGGGGGGTATGGCTACACCTTC.

CDR3 DNA: TGTGCCATCAGTGACTATCAGAAAGGGACAGACGAGCAGTACTTC. Translated, it gives CAISDYQKGTDEQYF. The genes are TRBV10-3 and TRBJ2-7, with TRBD1 identical over 7 bases. This CDR3 spans 15 amino acids. V lost 3 bases and J lost 5; bases outside the gene matches: 10. Germline-derived CDR1 and CDR2 are ENHRY and SYGVKD.

The chain recombines TRBV12-3 or TRBV12-4 with TRBJ1-6; D possibly corresponds to TRBD1 (5 bases). V lost 2 bases and J lost 7, with 12 bases in between. The CDR3 spans 15 residues. The CDR3 nucleotides are TGTGCCAGCAGTTTATCAGGGCAGATCAATTCACCCCTCCACTTT. It translates to CASSLSGQINSPLHF.

This clonotype has more than one count but fewer than ten. The rearrangement links TRBV28 to TRBJ2-2; maybe TRBD2 (6 bases). The CDR3 contains 15 residues. The V gene lost 6 bases and the J gene lost 7 bases, with 18 bases spanning the gap. Germline assignment: CDR1 MDHEN and CDR2 SYDVKM. The CDR3 DNA is TGTGCCAGCAGCCTCTGGAGGGAGGCTGGCGGGGAGCTGTTTTTT. This codes for CASSLWREAGGELFF. Drawing the rest from reference TRBV28 and TRBJ2-2, the complete variable domain is DVKVTQSSRYLVKRTGEKVFLECVQDMDHENMFWYRQDPGLGLRLIYFSYDVKMKEKGDIPEGYSVSREKKERFSLILESASTNQTSMYLCASSLWREAGGELFFGEGSRLTVL.

This clonotype was seen at least ten times. The V call is TRBV5-1, the J call TRBJ2-7; weak D call: TRBD1 (6 bases). The CDR3 consists of 14 residues. Germline loops: CDR1 SGHRS, CDR2 YFSETQ. The V end was cut by 0 bases, the J end by 2 bases, with 9 bases between. Here the CDR3 reads CASSLADRTYEQYF. In DNA, the CDR3 is TGCGCCAGCAGCTTGGCGGACAGAACCTACGAGCAGTACTTC.

The chain is built from TRBV20-1 and TRBJ2-7; D tentatively fits TRBD1 or TRBD2 (5 bases each). The length of the CDR3 is 14 residues. Germline-derived CDR1 and CDR2 are DFQATT and SNEGSKA (reference sequence). The germline V and J ends were trimmed by 6 bases and 2 bases, with 17 bases remaining between them. The CDR3 DNA reads as TGCAGTGCAAGGCCAGGGACCAGACCCTACGAGCAGTACTTC. Translating it yields CSARPGTRPYEQYF.

CDR3 in amino acids: CATSEGTGLRNQPQHF. The CDR3 DNA reads as TGTGCCACCAGTGAAGGGACAGGGTTGCGCAATCAGCCCCAGCATTTT. J is TRBJ1-5 and V is TRBV24-1; TRBD1 aligns across 9 bases. J was trimmed by 2 bases and V by 4 bases; bases with no gene match: 5. This CDR3 contains 16 residues. Germline-derived CDR1 and CDR2 are KGHDR and SFDVKD.

V usage is TRBV6-5 and J usage is TRBJ2-5; 9 nucleotides agree with TRBD1. This CDR3 region has 19 residues. Looked up from germline, CDR1 is MNHEY and CDR2 is SVGAGI. V lost 2 bases and J lost 2; bases outside the gene matches: 15. The DNA for the CDR3 is TGTGCCAGCAGTTACCGACAACTCTTACAGGGGACAGGGCAAGAGACCCAGTACTTC. Amino acids: CASSYRQLLQGTGQETQYF.